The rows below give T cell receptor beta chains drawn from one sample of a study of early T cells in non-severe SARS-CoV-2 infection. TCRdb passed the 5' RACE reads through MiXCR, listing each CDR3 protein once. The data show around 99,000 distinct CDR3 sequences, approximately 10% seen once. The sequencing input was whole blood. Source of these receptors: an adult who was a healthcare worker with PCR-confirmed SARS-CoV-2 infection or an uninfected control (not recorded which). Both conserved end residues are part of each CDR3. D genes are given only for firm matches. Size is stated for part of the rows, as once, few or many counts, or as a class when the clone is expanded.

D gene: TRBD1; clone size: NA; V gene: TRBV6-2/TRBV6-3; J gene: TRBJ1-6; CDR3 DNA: TGTGCCAGCAGACGCGGGACAGCCGCCGTTTCACCCCTCCACTTT; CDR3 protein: CASRRGTAAVSPLHF
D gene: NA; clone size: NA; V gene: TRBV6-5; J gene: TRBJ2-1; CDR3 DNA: TGTGCCAGCTGGACAGCGGCCCCCTCCTACAATGAGCAGTTCTTC; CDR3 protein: CASWTAAPSYNEQFF
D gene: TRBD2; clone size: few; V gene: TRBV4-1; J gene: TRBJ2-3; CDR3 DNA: TGCGCCAGCAGCCAGCCGACTAGCGGGAGAAAGAGAGATACGCAGTATTTT; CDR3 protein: CASSQPTSGRKRDTQYF
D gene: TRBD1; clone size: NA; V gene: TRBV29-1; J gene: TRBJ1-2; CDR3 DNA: TGCAGCGTTGAAGTTATGACAGGGGTGCACTATGGCTACACCTTC; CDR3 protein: CSVEVMTGVHYGYTF
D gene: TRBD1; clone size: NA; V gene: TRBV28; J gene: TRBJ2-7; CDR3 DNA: TGTGCCAGCAGTTTCGACAGGGGTGAGCAGTACTTC; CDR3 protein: CASSFDRGEQYF
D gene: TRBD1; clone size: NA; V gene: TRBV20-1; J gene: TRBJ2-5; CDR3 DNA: TGCAGTGCTAGCGTGACAGGGGTCGTGGAGACCCAGTACTTC; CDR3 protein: CSASVTGVVETQYF
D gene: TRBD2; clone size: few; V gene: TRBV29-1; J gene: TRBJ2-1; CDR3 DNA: TGCAGCTTTGCTAGCGGGAATGGCAATGAGCAGTTCTTC; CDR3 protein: CSFASGNGNEQFF
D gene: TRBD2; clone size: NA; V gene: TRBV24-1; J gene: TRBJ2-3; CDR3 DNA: TGTGCCACCAGTGATTTACAACTAGCGGGAGGAATAGATACGCAGTATTTT; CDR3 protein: CATSDLQLAGGIDTQYF
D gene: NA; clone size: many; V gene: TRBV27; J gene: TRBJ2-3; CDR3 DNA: TGTGCCAGCAGTTTAGGAGGGACCGGGTTAGATACGCAGTATTTT; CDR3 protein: CASSLGGTGLDTQYF
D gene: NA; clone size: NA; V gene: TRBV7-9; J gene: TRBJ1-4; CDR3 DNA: TGTGCCAGCAGCCTAATTCGCGGACAGAATGAAAAACTGTTTTTT; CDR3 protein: CASSLIRGQNEKLFF
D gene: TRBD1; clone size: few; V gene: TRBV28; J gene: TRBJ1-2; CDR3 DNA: TGTGCCGCAACTCCGGGACAGGGGGTCTATGGCTACACCTTC; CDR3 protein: CAATPGQGVYGYTF
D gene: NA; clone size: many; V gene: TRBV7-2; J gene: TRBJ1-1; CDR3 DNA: TGTGCCAGCAGCTTAGGTCCAGGGAACACTGAAGCTTTCTTT; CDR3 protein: CASSLGPGNTEAFF
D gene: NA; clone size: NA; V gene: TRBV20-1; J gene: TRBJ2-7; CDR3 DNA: TGCAGTGCTAGACAGGGGAGCGAGCAGTACTTC; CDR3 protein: CSARQGSEQYF
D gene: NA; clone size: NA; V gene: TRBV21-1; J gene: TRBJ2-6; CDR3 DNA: TGTGCCAGCAGCCACAGGGCTGGGGCCAACGTCCTGACTTTC; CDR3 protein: CASSHRAGANVLTF
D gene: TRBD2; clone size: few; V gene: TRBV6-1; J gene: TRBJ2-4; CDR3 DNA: TGTGCCGGGAGGGCCCTAGGGAACATTCAGTACTTC; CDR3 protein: CAGRALGNIQYF
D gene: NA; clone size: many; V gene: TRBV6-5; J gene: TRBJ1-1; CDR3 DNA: TGTGCCAGCAGTGCCACAGGGAGCATCACTGAAGCTTTCTTT; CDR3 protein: CASSATGSITEAFF
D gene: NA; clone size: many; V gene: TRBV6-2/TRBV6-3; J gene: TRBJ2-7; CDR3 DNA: TGTGCCAGCAGAACCCTACCAGTGACCTACGAGCAGTACTTC; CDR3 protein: CASRTLPVTYEQYF
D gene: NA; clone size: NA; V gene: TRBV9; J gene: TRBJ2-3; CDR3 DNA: TGTGCCAGCAGTACGGGAGATACGCAGTATTTT; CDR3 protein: CASSTGDTQYF
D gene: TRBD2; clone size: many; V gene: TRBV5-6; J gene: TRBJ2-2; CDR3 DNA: TGTGCCAGCAGCTTGAATCTCGCGGGAGTATCCACCGGGGAGCTGTTTTTT; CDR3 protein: CASSLNLAGVSTGELFF
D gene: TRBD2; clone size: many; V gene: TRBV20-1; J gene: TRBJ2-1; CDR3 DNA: TGCAGTGCTAGACCCCCGAGGGTAGCGGGAGTTAGGAATGAGCAGTTCTTC; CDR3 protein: CSARPPRVAGVRNEQFF
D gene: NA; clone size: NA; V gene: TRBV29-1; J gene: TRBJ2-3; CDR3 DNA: TGCAGCGTTGGAGATACGCAGTATTTT; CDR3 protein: CSVGDTQYF
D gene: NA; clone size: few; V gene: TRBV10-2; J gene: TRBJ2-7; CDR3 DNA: TGCGCCAGCAGGGAGGGGGAGGCTCACCGCTACGAGCAGTACTTC; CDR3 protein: CASREGEAHRYEQYF
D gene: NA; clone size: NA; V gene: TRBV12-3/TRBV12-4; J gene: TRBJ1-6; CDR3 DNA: TGTGCCAGCAGCCGGGGTTACTCACCCCTCCACTTT; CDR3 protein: CASSRGYSPLHF
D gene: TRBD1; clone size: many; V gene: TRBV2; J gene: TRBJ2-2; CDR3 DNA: TGTGCCAGCAATCTGAGACAGGGGTCCGGGGAGCTGTTTTTT; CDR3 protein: CASNLRQGSGELFF
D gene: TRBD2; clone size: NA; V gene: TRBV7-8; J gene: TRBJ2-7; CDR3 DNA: TGTGCCAGCAGCTTCCAGACTAGCGGGAGCGGCGAGCAGTACTTC; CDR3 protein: CASSFQTSGSGEQYF
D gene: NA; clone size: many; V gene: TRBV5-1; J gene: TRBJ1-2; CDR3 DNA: TGCGCCAGCAGCTTGGCTCTGTGGGCAAACTCTAACTATGGCTACACCTTC; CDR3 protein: CASSLALWANSNYGYTF
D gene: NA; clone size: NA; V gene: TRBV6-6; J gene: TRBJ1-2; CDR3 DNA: TGTGCCAGCAGTTACGTTCAAGGCGCGCCCTATGGCTACACCTTC; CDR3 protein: CASSYVQGAPYGYTF
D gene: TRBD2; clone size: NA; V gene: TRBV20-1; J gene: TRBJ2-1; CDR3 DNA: TGCAGTGCTAGATCTTGGCGGGAGGTCAATGAGCAGTTCTTC; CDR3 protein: CSARSWREVNEQFF
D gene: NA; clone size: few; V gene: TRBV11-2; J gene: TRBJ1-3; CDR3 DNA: TGTGCCAGCAGCTTAGTTGGGGAACGCACCATATATTTT; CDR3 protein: CASSLVGERTIYF
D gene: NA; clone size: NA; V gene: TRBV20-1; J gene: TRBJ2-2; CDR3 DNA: TGCAGTGCTCCCGGTTTGGGCGGGGAGCTGTTTTTT; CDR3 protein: CSAPGLGGELFF
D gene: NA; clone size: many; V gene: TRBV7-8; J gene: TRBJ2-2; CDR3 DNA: TGTGCCAGCAGCTTAGCGGGACTGAACACCGGGGAGCTGTTTTTT; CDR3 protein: CASSLAGLNTGELFF
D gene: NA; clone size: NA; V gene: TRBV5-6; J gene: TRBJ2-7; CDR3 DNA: TGTGCCAGCAGCCAATCTCCAGGGGCGACCCACGAGCAGTACTTC; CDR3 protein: CASSQSPGATHEQYF
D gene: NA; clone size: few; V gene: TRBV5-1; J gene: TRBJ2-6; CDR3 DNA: TGCGCCAGCAGCTTGGGACACACTTCTGGGGCCAACGTCCTGACTTTC; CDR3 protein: CASSLGHTSGANVLTF
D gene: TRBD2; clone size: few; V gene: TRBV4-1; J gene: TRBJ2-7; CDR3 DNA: TGCGCCAGCAGACCGGCACTAGCGGTGGATCGCTCCTACGAGCAGTACTTC; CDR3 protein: CASRPALAVDRSYEQYF
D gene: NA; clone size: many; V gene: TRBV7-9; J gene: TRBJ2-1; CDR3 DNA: TGTGCCAGCAGCTCTGGGGGCGGGAGTGGAGGAGATGAGCAGTTCTTC; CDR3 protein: CASSSGGGSGGDEQFF
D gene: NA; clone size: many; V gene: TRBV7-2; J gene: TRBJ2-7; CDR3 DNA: TGTGCCAGCAGCTCGCTAGGGGGCTACGAGCAGTACTTC; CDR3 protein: CASSSLGGYEQYF
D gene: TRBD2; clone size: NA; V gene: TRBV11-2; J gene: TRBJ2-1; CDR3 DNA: TGTGCCAGCAGCTCGCTATCTAGCGGGAGGGCCTTTGAGCAGTTCTTC; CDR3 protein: CASSSLSSGRAFEQFF
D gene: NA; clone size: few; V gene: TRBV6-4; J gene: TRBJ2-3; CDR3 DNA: TGTGCCAGCAGTGAGTGGCCTGGGGATACGCAGTATTTT; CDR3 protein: CASSEWPGDTQYF
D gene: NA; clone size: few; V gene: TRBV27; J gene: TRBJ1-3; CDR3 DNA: TGTGCCAGCAGTTTATCGCGGGGCTCTGGAAACACCATATATTTT; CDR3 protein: CASSLSRGSGNTIYF